This T cell receptor beta chain is drawn from a study of blood T cells in healthy people across ages. Per individual sample, total RNA of at least 6 micrograms was extracted. The study's findings and limits: The study could not conclusively compare naive and antigen-experienced cells, given its unsorted PBMCs. Age advanced and TCR beta diversity per million T cells fell, roughly linearly. A strong correlation was seen between TCR beta diversity and naive T cell percentage.

V lost 5 bases and J lost 5, with 13 bases in between. This CDR3 is 14 amino acids long. Germline V CDR1 and CDR2: SEHNR, FQNEAQ (reference sequence). This clonotype turned up a few times. The antigen is unknown. Next came a second PCR, run for roughly 6 to 11 cycles, which used a sample-barcoded 5' primer along with a J-beta primer mix. TCRdb re-analysed the 5' RACE reads in MiXCR, keeping a single row per CDR3 protein. The table shows about 1.4 million distinct CDR3 sequences, with approximately 59% occurring only once. Sequencing was carried out using blood. The receptor comes from a man between 18 and 29 years old in good health. The chain links TRBV7-9 to TRBJ1-5, with a possible D match to TRBD1 (5 bases). CDR3: CASSRGMGDQPQHF. CDR3 in DNA: TGTGCCAGCAGCCGAGGGATGGGGGATCAGCCCCAGCATTTT.